These 20 T cell receptor beta chains originate from one sample sequenced in a study of shared clonotypes between healthy human individuals. Here immunoSEQ multiplex PCR was the method, and the copy in TCRdb shows in-frame clones only, minus some. The sample consists of around 180,000 clones, 90% to 95% of them appearing once. Sequences were obtained from naive CD4+ T cells sorted from blood. Subset meaning: CD45RA+ positively selected. The receptors derive from a woman aged 25-40 years in good health.

The genes are TRBV27 and TRBJ2-5; D call uncertain. The CDR3 spans 13 residues. The germline gives CDR1 MNHEY, CDR2 SMNVEV (reference sequence). Trimming removed 2 bases at V and 2 bases at J, with 6 bases between. CDR3 sequence: CASSLTKQETQYF. CDR3 in DNA: TGTGCCAGCAGTTTAACTAAACAAGAGACCCAGTACTTC.

J is TRBJ2-7 and V is TRBV28; TRBD2 matches 7 bases. The CDR3 has 14 amino acids. V trimming: 9 bases; J trimming: 2 bases; junction bases outside the gene matches: 10. Per germline, CDR1 MDHEN and CDR2 SYDVKM. In DNA form, the CDR3 reads TGTGCCAGTGGAGCGGGAAGGTCTCCCTACGAGCAGTACTTC. It codes for CASGAGRSPYEQYF.

V usage is TRBV27 and J usage is TRBJ1-4, with 8 bases matching TRBD1. The germline V gene has CDR1 MNHEY and CDR2 SMNVEV (reference sequence). The CDR3 loop spans 14 amino acids. The ends lost 6 bases at V and 8 bases at J; junction bases unmatched: 8. The CDR3, as DNA: TGTGCCAGCAGGAGGGGACAGGCGGCAGAAAAACTGTTTTTT. This gives the protein CASRRGQAAEKLFF.

The V gene is TRBV5-1, the J gene TRBJ2-7, with TRBD2 identical over 13 bases. This CDR3 has 18 residues. With V trimmed by 0 bases and J by 5 bases, 11 bases remained unmatched. Germline assignment: CDR1 SGHRS and CDR2 YFSETQ. For the CDR3, the DNA is TGCGCCAGCAGCTTGGTTCGGACTAGCGGGAGCGTTACCCACGAGCAGTACTTC. Its translation is CASSLVRTSGSVTHEQYF.

The V call is TRBV28, the J call TRBJ2-5; D is uncertain. The V gene's germline CDR1 is MDHEN and CDR2 SYDVKM. The ends were cut back, 3 bases at V and 6 bases at J, with 17 bases in the middle. The CDR3 is made up of 15 amino acids. Here the CDR3 DNA reads TGTGCCAGCAGTTTGTCTTTCAGAAGTAGGAAGACCCAGTACTTC. This gives the protein CASSLSFRSRKTQYF.

This chain connects TRBV5-4 to TRBJ2-5, with D uncertain. V lost 0 bases to trimming and J lost 3 bases, with 6 bases between them. Per the germline V gene, CDR1 is SGHNT and CDR2 is YYREEE (reference sequence). The CDR3 contains 13 residues. CDR3 in DNA: TGTGCCAGCAGCTTGGACAGTAAAGAGACCCAGTACTTC. The encoded protein is CASSLDSKETQYF.

The V gene is TRBV27, the J gene TRBJ2-5, with D possibly TRBD2 on 6 matching bases. With the DNA end fitting TRBJ2-7 better, the J assignment may be wrong. CDR1 is MNHEY and CDR2 is SMNVEV in the germline V gene (reference sequence). This CDR3 spans 15 amino acids. The CDR3 sequence: CASSPYSRGALEQYF. The CDR3 bases are TGTGCCAGCAGTCCCTACTCGCGGGGAGCACTCGAGCAGTACTTC.

The chain is built from TRBV19 and TRBJ1-4, with D hard to call. The V end lost 6 bases, the J end lost 5 bases, and 10 bases lay between the germline ends. The CDR3 extends over 13 amino acids. Per the germline V gene, CDR1 is LNHDA and CDR2 is SQIVND (reference sequence). The CDR3 reads CASRGILNEKLFF. In nucleotides, the CDR3 is TGTGCCAGTAGGGGGATTTTAAATGAAAAACTGTTTTTT.

V and J are TRBV9 and TRBJ2-7, with D perhaps matching TRBD1 (6 bases). Deletions cut 3 bases from V and 3 bases from J, with 13 bases between. This CDR3 spans 14 amino acids. Germline V CDR1 and CDR2: SGDLS, YYNGEE. CDR3 sequence reads: CASSARDTNYEQYF. DNA of the CDR3: TGTGCCAGCAGCGCCCGGGACACAAACTACGAGCAGTACTTC.

This chain connects TRBV7-8 to TRBJ1-1; 8 positions match TRBD1. V lost 1 base, J lost 5 bases, and 6 bases stayed unmatched. The CDR3 spans 15 residues. Germline values: CDR1 SGHVS, CDR2 FQNEAQ. CDR3 DNA sequence: TGTGCCAGCAGCTTAGAGTCCAGGGGGCGGACTGAAGCTTTCTTT. Its translation is CASSLESRGRTEAFF.

The genes are TRBV28 and TRBJ2-5; D may be TRBD2 (5 bases). The last part of the DNA fits TRBJ2-7 better; the J call may be wrong. The V gene's germline CDR1 is MDHEN and CDR2 SYDVKM. The CDR3 sequence is 12 residues long. Here the CDR3 DNA reads TGTGCCACCCGACGTTCCGGGGACGAGCAGTACTTC. This sequence encodes CATRRSGDEQYF.

The chain carries TRBV18 and TRBJ1-1; maybe TRBD1 (6 bases). Germline CDR1 and CDR2: KGHSH and LQKENI. There are 14 residues in the CDR3. V was trimmed by 3 bases and J by 3 bases, leaving 11 bases between them. CDR3 in amino acids: CASSPQGGDTEAFF. As DNA, the CDR3 is TGTGCCAGCTCACCCCAAGGGGGGGACACTGAAGCTTTCTTT.

The chain combines TRBV5-4 with TRBJ2-2; 7 bases agree with TRBD2. The CDR3 totals 16 residues. Trimming removed 4 bases from V and 6 bases from J; junction bases left unmatched: 12. Germline values: CDR1 SGHNT, CDR2 YYREEE (reference sequence). In DNA, the CDR3 is TGTGCCAGCAGCACCTTAGCGGGTAGAATTTCCGGGGAGCTGTTTTTT. Its translation is CASSTLAGRISGELFF.

This rearrangement joins TRBV28 to TRBJ1-4; a possible D gene is TRBD1 (5 bases). This CDR3 is built from 16 residues. CDR1 MDHEN and CDR2 SYDVKM come from the germline V gene. Trimming cost V 5 bases and J 0 bases, with 13 bases left between them. CDR3 amino acids: CASSIDSASTNEKLFF. The CDR3 nucleotides read TGTGCCAGCAGTATCGACAGCGCCTCAACTAATGAAAAACTGTTTTTT.

The chain is built from TRBV9 and TRBJ2-3; D may correspond to TRBD1 or TRBD2 (5 bases each). CDR1 and CDR2 (germline): SGDLS, YYNGEE. V lost 2 bases to trimming and J lost 0 bases, with 13 bases between them. This CDR3 contains 16 residues. DNA of the CDR3: TGTGCCAGCAGCGTGACTCGGGGACCTAGCACAGATACGCAGTATTTT. Its translation: CASSVTRGPSTDTQYF.

This chain joins TRBV7-9 and TRBJ2-6; D not resolved. Germline CDR1 reads SEHNR; CDR2 reads FQNEAQ (reference sequence). Trimming removed 6 bases at V and 4 bases at J, with 7 bases between. The CDR3 length is 13 residues. This CDR3 is CASSQAGANVLTF. Written as DNA, the CDR3 is TGTGCCAGCAGTCAGGCCGGGGCCAACGTCCTGACTTTC.

This chain uses TRBV6-5 with TRBJ1-5; D ambiguous. Trimming took off 6 bases at V and 1 base at J, with 7 bases between the two ends. The V gene's germline CDR1 is MNHEY and CDR2 SVGAGI. The CDR3 contains 13 residues. In nucleotides, the CDR3 is TGTGCCAGCAGGCTGCAGAGCAATCAGCCCCAGCATTTT. Translated, it gives CASRLQSNQPQHF.

This sequence joins TRBV11-2 and TRBJ2-3; no reliable D call. The CDR3 is 11 residues long. V lost 4 bases, J lost 4 bases, and 3 bases lay in between. CDR1 is SGHAT and CDR2 is FQNNGV in the germline V gene. The chain's CDR3 is CASSSADTQYF. In nucleotides, the CDR3 is TGTGCCAGCAGCTCGGCAGATACGCAGTATTTT.

The J gene is TRBJ1-5, the V gene TRBV4-1; D remains ambiguous. The CDR3 loop spans 13 amino acids. Germline V gene sequence: CDR1 MGHRA, CDR2 YSYEKL. Trimming left V 4 bases short and J 4 bases short, with 8 bases between. The CDR3 DNA reads as TGCGCCAGCAGCCGTATAGCAAATCAGCCCCAGCATTTT. Its translation is CASSRIANQPQHF.

The chain employs TRBV11-2 and TRBJ2-5; a weak D match, TRBD1 (7 bases). The tail of the sequence fits TRBJ2-7 better, so the J call may be wrong. The CDR3 length is 16 residues. Germline V gene data show CDR1 as SGHAT and CDR2 as FQNNGV. CDR3 DNA: TGTGCCAGCAGCCCGAGACAGGGTAGGAGGGGATACGAGCAGTACTTC. The encoded protein is CASSPRQGRRGYEQYF.